This is a list of T cell receptor beta chains from one sample in a study of T cell responses to AZD1222 COVID-19 vaccine. Generated by immunoSEQ multiplex PCR, the TCRdb table keeps only in-frame clones and is missing some. The profile shows roughly 150,000 clones, 88% of them singletons. The source material was peripheral blood, sampled on day 0 of AZD1222 vaccination. These receptors originate from an adult in good health. CDR3s include the opening cysteine and the closing phenylalanine or tryptophan.

j_call: TRBJ1-3; v_call: TRBV6-5; cdr3_aa: CASRTGSNTIYF
j_call: TRBJ1-2; v_call: TRBV7-2; cdr3_aa: CASSSIRGGIDGYTF
j_call: TRBJ2-6; v_call: TRBV13; cdr3_aa: CASSLQGTGANVLTF
j_call: TRBJ2-5; v_call: TRBV27; cdr3_aa: CASRWTSGGNQETQYF
j_call: TRBJ2-1; v_call: TRBV4-1; cdr3_aa: CASSQAGTSGSFEQFF
j_call: TRBJ2-1; v_call: TRBV7-6; cdr3_aa: CASSLATSGMLEQFF
j_call: TRBJ1-3; v_call: TRBV9; cdr3_aa: CASRRGQGVGNTIYF
j_call: TRBJ2-7; v_call: TRBV7-2; cdr3_aa: CASSSNRNRATYEQYF
j_call: TRBJ1-6; v_call: TRBV4-3; cdr3_aa: CASSQLTSRSPLHF
j_call: TRBJ1-5; v_call: TRBV7-2; cdr3_aa: CASSLSRSRGIGNQPQHF
j_call: TRBJ2-7; v_call: TRBV6-2/TRBV6-3; cdr3_aa: CASSFDKGGYEQYF
j_call: TRBJ2-5; v_call: TRBV7-8; cdr3_aa: CASSLMIVGSGTQYF
j_call: TRBJ1-2; v_call: TRBV5-1; cdr3_aa: CASSSDRGLVGYTF
j_call: TRBJ1-1; v_call: TRBV9; cdr3_aa: CASSVGGIMNTEAFF
j_call: TRBJ2-7; v_call: TRBV7-2; cdr3_aa: CASSSSGYEQYF
j_call: TRBJ1-6; v_call: TRBV28; cdr3_aa: CASKLTGEPSPLHF
j_call: TRBJ2-5; v_call: TRBV28; cdr3_aa: CASSLGDQETQYF
j_call: TRBJ2-7; v_call: TRBV19; cdr3_aa: CASSIDSGAYEQYF
j_call: TRBJ1-2; v_call: TRBV5-8; cdr3_aa: CASSSWDVNGYTF
j_call: TRBJ2-7; v_call: TRBV6-2/TRBV6-3; cdr3_aa: CASSYPPGQVYEQYF
j_call: TRBJ1-3; v_call: TRBV7-6; cdr3_aa: CASSLLSSGNTIYF
j_call: TRBJ1-1; v_call: TRBV5-4; cdr3_aa: CASTRTGQNRPNTEAFF
j_call: TRBJ1-1; v_call: TRBV5-1; cdr3_aa: CASSLAGAAMNTEAFF
j_call: TRBJ1-4; v_call: TRBV30; cdr3_aa: CAWSRYNEKLFF
j_call: TRBJ1-1; v_call: TRBV5-4; cdr3_aa: CASSPPDGQNEAFF
j_call: TRBJ2-2; v_call: TRBV29-1; cdr3_aa: CSVVRKNTGELFF
j_call: TRBJ2-1; v_call: TRBV11-3; cdr3_aa: CASSSPTGDSSYNEQFF
j_call: TRBJ2-5; v_call: TRBV27; cdr3_aa: CASSLQGYRETQYF
j_call: TRBJ1-3; v_call: TRBV21-1; cdr3_aa: CASSKGVRPGTGKAGNTIYF
j_call: TRBJ1-2; v_call: TRBV7-9; cdr3_aa: CASSLDRGANYGYTF
j_call: TRBJ2-1; v_call: TRBV7-3; cdr3_aa: CASSKTFDEQFF
j_call: TRBJ1-2; v_call: TRBV9; cdr3_aa: CASGGVGYTF
j_call: TRBJ1-6; v_call: TRBV4-3; cdr3_aa: CASSQGDRHSPLHF
j_call: TRBJ2-1; v_call: TRBV5-5; cdr3_aa: CASSLSIGNEQFF
j_call: TRBJ1-1; v_call: TRBV25-1; cdr3_aa: CASSATGTLRDFF
j_call: TRBJ1-1; v_call: TRBV5-1; cdr3_aa: CASSLRRGDRTEAFF
j_call: TRBJ2-2; v_call: TRBV2; cdr3_aa: CATSQGDTGELFF
j_call: TRBJ1-2; v_call: TRBV6-5; cdr3_aa: CASSRGQINYGYTF
j_call: TRBJ2-1; v_call: TRBV11-2; cdr3_aa: CASSPPGLSYNEQFF
j_call: TRBJ1-2; v_call: TRBV6-5; cdr3_aa: CASSYAPDRGPVGYTF
j_call: TRBJ1-4; v_call: TRBV28; cdr3_aa: CASSPSGTGNEKLFF
j_call: TRBJ2-1; v_call: TRBV5-6; cdr3_aa: CASSQGIVGEQFF
j_call: TRBJ1-3; v_call: TRBV2; cdr3_aa: CASSEQGEGGNTIYF
j_call: TRBJ2-3; v_call: TRBV12-3/TRBV12-4; cdr3_aa: CASSIQLTDTQYF
j_call: TRBJ1-1; v_call: TRBV27; cdr3_aa: CASSWDRGVGTEAFF
j_call: TRBJ1-1; v_call: TRBV30; cdr3_aa: CAWSVNLGEAFF
j_call: TRBJ2-2; v_call: TRBV13; cdr3_aa: CASSTRNTGELFF
j_call: TRBJ1-2; v_call: TRBV30; cdr3_aa: CAWGTDYGYTF
j_call: TRBJ2-1; v_call: TRBV3-1/TRBV3-2; cdr3_aa: CASSSQGGEQFF
j_call: TRBJ1-5; v_call: TRBV15; cdr3_aa: CATSTAEGEPQHF
j_call: TRBJ1-5; v_call: TRBV29-1; cdr3_aa: CSATGGPNQPQHF
j_call: TRBJ2-7; v_call: TRBV20-1; cdr3_aa: CSANRGGEQYF
j_call: TRBJ2-1; v_call: TRBV3-1/TRBV3-2; cdr3_aa: CASSQDTGLISYNEQFF